One sample yielded the 12 T cell receptor beta chains listed below, sequenced in a study of technical replicates of blood from a handful of donors. This table comes from immunoSEQ multiplex PCR, and its TCRdb copy is limited to in-frame clones, with some not included. The table includes tens of thousands of clones, approximately 75% detected once. Material for sequencing was PBMCs. The receptors stem from a human donor in good health. Some clones in this sample may be carry-over from other donors' samples.

This chain links TRBV7-9 with TRBJ1-2, with 7 bases identical to TRBD1. V shed 5 bases, J shed 4 bases, and the junction held 1 base outside the gene matches. The CDR3 is made up of 12 amino acids. Germline V gene lookup returns CDR1 SEHNR and CDR2 FQNEAQ (reference sequence). The CDR3 sequence: CASSRDSYGYTF. The CDR3 nucleotides are TGTGCCAGCAGCCGGGACAGCTATGGCTACACCTTC.

Only one count was recorded for this clone. The rearrangement uses TRBV11-2 and TRBJ1-5; perhaps TRBD1 as D (6 bases). The CDR3 has 16 amino acids. With 0 bases removed from V and 1 base from J, the gap between germline ends came to 10 bases. From germline, CDR1 is SGHAT and CDR2 FQNNGV. CDR3 protein: CASSLEGGGSNQPQHF. The CDR3, as DNA: TGTGCCAGCAGCTTAGAAGGGGGGGGCAGCAATCAGCCCCAGCATTTT.

A few counts support this clone. The rearrangement uses TRBV13 and TRBJ1-6, with 7 bases aligning to TRBD1. The germline V gene has CDR1 PRHDT and CDR2 FYEKMQ (reference sequence). There are 16 residues in the CDR3. V lost 4 bases, J lost 0 bases, and 3 bases stayed unmatched. The CDR3, as DNA: TGTGCCAGCAGCTCACAGGGGAGCTCCTATAATTCACCCCTCCACTTT. Translation gives CASSSQGSSYNSPLHF. The full variable domain, with the rest looked up from reference TRBV13 and TRBJ1-6, is AAGVIQSPRHLIKEKRETATLKCYPIPRHDTVYWYQQGPGQDPQFLISFYEKMQSDKGSIPDRFSAQQFSDYHSELNMSSLELGDSALYFCASSSQGSSYNSPLHFGNGTRLTVT.

The chain has TRBV5-1 and TRBJ2-2, with D possibly matching TRBD1 (5 bases). V lost 4 bases and J lost 4, with 14 bases in between. CDR3 length: 15 residues. Germline CDR1 and CDR2: SGHRS and YFSETQ. The CDR3 region is CASSKEGVVTGELFF. The CDR3 bases are TGCGCCAGCAGCAAGGAAGGGGTGGTCACCGGGGAGCTGTTTTTT.

The chain has TRBV4-2 and TRBJ2-4, with 10 nucleotides matching TRBD2. The CDR3 contains 22 residues. From germline, CDR1 is LGHNA and CDR2 YNFKEQ. Trimming at V came to 0 bases and at J to 0 bases, leaving 17 bases not matched to a gene. The CDR3 nucleotides read TGTGCCAGCAGCCAAGATTCCGCACAACTAGCGGGAAGGGGGTTAGCCAAAAACATTCAGTACTTC. This encodes CASSQDSAQLAGRGLAKNIQYF.

The V and J genes are TRBV19 and TRBJ2-2; possible D gene TRBD2, 7 bases. Per germline, CDR1 LNHDA and CDR2 SQIVND (reference sequence). Trimming took 10 bases from V and 4 from J, leaving 19 bases between them. The length of the CDR3 is 15 residues. CDR3 residues: CATQNGGQFTGELFF. The CDR3 nucleotides read TGTGCCACCCAAAACGGGGGGCAGTTCACCGGGGAGCTGTTTTTT.

The CDR3 sequence is CASSLWGDDTGHEQYF. For the CDR3, the DNA is TGCGCCAGCAGCTTGTGGGGGGATGACACCGGTCACGAGCAGTACTTC. The gene calls are TRBV5-1 and TRBJ2-7, with D possibly TRBD2 on 6 matching bases. The CDR3 runs to 16 residues. Deletions cut 1 base from V and 5 bases from J, with 19 bases between. The germline gives CDR1 SGHRS, CDR2 YFSETQ. Complete variable domain (other parts from reference TRBV5-1 and TRBJ2-7): KAGVTQTPRYLIKTRGQQVTLSCSPISGHRSVSWYQQTPGQGLQFLFEYFSETQRNKGNFPGRFSGRQFSNSRSEMNVSTLELGDSALYLCASSLWGDDTGHEQYFGPGTRLTVT.

The V call is TRBV6-5, the J call TRBJ1-1; D may be TRBD1 (6 bases). The CDR3 loop spans 15 amino acids. V shed 5 bases and J shed 2 bases, with 15 bases lying between them. Germline CDR1 MNHEY, CDR2 SVGAGI. CDR3 DNA sequence: TGTGCCAGCAGTACCAGGGAGGGGGGTAACACTGAAGCTTTCTTT. It is translated as CASSTREGGNTEAFF.

The J gene is TRBJ2-1, the V gene TRBV19, with D uncertain. V was clipped by 7 bases and J by 0 bases, with 13 bases between them. The CDR3 sequence is 15 residues long. CDR1 LNHDA and CDR2 SQIVND come from the germline V gene (reference sequence). CDR3 protein: CASKQAPSSYNEQFF. The CDR3 DNA reads TGTGCCAGTAAGCAGGCCCCCAGCTCCTACAATGAGCAGTTCTTC.

The chain joins TRBV2 to TRBJ2-7; D perhaps matches TRBD2 (6 bases). The V and J ends lost 5 bases and 1 base respectively, with 15 bases between them. The CDR3 runs 15 residues. CDR1 and CDR2 (germline): SNHLY, FYNNEI. The CDR3 region is CASSPGQGGSYEQYF. The CDR3 nucleotides read TGTGCCAGCAGTCCCGGGCAGGGAGGATCCTACGAGCAGTACTTC.

The chain couples TRBV15 to TRBJ2-7; 9 bases line up with TRBD2. The trim removed 1 base at V and 3 bases at J, leaving 1 base unmatched. This CDR3 region has 14 residues. In germline, CDR1 is LNHNV, CDR2 YYDKDF (reference sequence). The CDR3 protein is CATSRVAGDYEQYF. CDR3 bases: TGTGCCACCAGCAGAGTAGCGGGAGACTACGAGCAGTACTTC.

This chain links TRBV18 with TRBJ1-2; no firm D call. The V gene lost 4 bases and the J gene lost 8 bases, with 14 bases spanning the gap. The CDR3 contains 13 residues. In germline, CDR1 is KGHSH, CDR2 LQKENI. This CDR3 is CASSRGQTEGYTF. In nucleotides, the CDR3 is TGTGCCAGCTCACGAGGGCAAACTGAGGGCTACACCTTC.